This TCR beta chain was captured by sequencing in a study of tumor and adjacent non-tumor tissue in lung cancer. Background on the study: Histology: eleven to twelve adenocarcinoma, a couple of squamous cell carcinoma, 1 small cell lung cancer.

Study observations and caveats: Tumor tissue had significantly higher TCR diversity than normal lung.

A modified ARM-PCR protocol with three rounds of nested PCR amplified TCRbeta. Using its own MiXCR run on the multiplex PCR reads, TCRdb lists one record per CDR3 protein. The data contain approximately 100,000 distinct CDR3 sequences, less than 75% of them singletons. Germline V CDR1 and CDR2: SGHAT, FQNNGV. The CDR3 covers 17 residues. No cell sorting was done before RNA was extracted from the tissue. The normal lung tissue was taken more than 3 cm from the tumor edge. This clonotype was observed a single time. Its antigen remains unknown. Mismatch with germline at one junction end may stem from a read error.

The source is a man younger than 40 with non-small cell lung cancer. Specimen: distant non-tumor lung tissue. This chain uses TRBV11-2 with TRBJ1-2; 9 bases fit TRBD1. The CDR3 nucleotides are TGTGCCATCAGCTTAGGTCGGCGGACAGGGGAGGACTATGGCTACACCTTC. It codes for CAISLGRRTGEDYGYTF.